The T cell receptor (beta chain) under discussion was sequenced for a study of blood T cells in healthy people across ages. About this clonotype: Compared with germline, one end of the junction differs, possibly owing to a read error.

Germline CDR1 SGHRS, CDR2 YFSETQ. The CDR3 is 15 amino acids. Primers used in a second PCR of about 6 to 12 cycles were a sample-barcoded 5' primer and a J-beta primer mix. Individual samples furnished no less than 2.5 million CDR3-containing paired-end reads apiece. Via MiXCR, TCRdb re-called the 5' RACE reads, giving one row per CDR3 protein. The sample shows over 600,000 distinct CDR3 sequences, 46% of them seen only once. The V gene is TRBV5-1, the J gene TRBJ2-7; TRBD1 aligns across 7 bases. This clonotype originated in a man at least 80 years old in good health. The sample taken for sequencing was blood. Written as DNA, the CDR3 is TGCGCCAGCAGCTTGGTTGTAGGGGGCTCCTACGGGCAGTACTTC. Amino acids: CASSLVVGGSYGQYF.